The clone carrying this TCR beta chain showed up just a few times. This CDR3 comprises 13 residues. The V end was cut by 5 bases, the J end by 4 bases, with 11 bases between. Germline V gene sequence: CDR1 SGHTA, CDR2 FQGTGA. This entry belongs to a study of cytomegalovirus exposure and HLA in healthy donors. Use of 60 Vbeta and 13 Jbeta primers characterized the PCR. This table comes from immunoSEQ multiplex PCR, and its TCRdb copy is limited to in-frame clones, with some not included. The data contain 150,000 to 200,000 clones, roughly 75% of them singletons. Sequences were obtained from PBMCs. The clonotype comes from a woman aged 40 to 50 in good health and CMV-seropositive. The chain couples TRBV7-3 to TRBJ1-2; a weak D match, TRBD1 (5 bases). CDR3 in DNA: TGTGCCAGCAGCGCCACAGGTTCCTATGGCTACACCTTC. Protein: CASSATGSYGYTF.